The subject of this entry is one T cell receptor (beta chain). Its matching antigen is unknown. Primers used in a second PCR of about 7 to 12 cycles were a sample-barcoded 5' primer and a J-beta primer mix. TCRdb reanalysed the 5' RACE reads using MiXCR and keeps one entry per CDR3 protein. The sample includes 1.5 million to 1.9 million distinct CDR3 sequences, roughly 43% of them seen just once. The data originate from a study of blood T cells in healthy people across ages. Study-wide findings and caveats: Donor CMV infection status was unknown, possibly confounding age-related changes in expanded clonotypes.

Germline trimming cut 5 bases from V and 11 bases from J; bases unmatched to any gene: 16. The CDR3 contains 15 residues. From germline, CDR1 is SGHTA and CDR2 FQGNSA. The individuals who served as donors were healthy Caucasians living in Russia, aged roughly 6 to 100. Per sample, at least 5 micrograms of total RNA were extracted. Material: blood. The V gene is TRBV7-2, the J gene TRBJ2-5, with 8 bases aligning to TRBD2. The clonotype comes from a woman between 18 and 30 years old in good health. CDR3 in amino acids: CASSAGTSALNEQYF. CDR3 in DNA: TGTGCCAGCAGCGCTGGGACTAGTGCCCTCAATGAGCAGTACTTC.